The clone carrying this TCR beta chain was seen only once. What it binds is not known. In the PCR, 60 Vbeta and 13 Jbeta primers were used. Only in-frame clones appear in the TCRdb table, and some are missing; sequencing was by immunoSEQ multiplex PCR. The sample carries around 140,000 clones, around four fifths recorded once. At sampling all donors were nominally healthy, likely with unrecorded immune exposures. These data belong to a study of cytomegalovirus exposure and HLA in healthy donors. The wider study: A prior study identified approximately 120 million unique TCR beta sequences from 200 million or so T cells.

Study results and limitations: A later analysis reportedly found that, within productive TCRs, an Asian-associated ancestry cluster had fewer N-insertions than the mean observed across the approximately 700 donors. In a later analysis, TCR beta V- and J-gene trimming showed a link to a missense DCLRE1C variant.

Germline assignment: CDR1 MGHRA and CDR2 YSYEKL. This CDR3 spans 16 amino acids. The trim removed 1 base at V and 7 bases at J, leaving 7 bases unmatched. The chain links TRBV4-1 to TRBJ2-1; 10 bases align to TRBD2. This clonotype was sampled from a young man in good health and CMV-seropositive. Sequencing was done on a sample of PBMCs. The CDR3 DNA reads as TGCGCCAGCAGCCAAGGCTCTAGCGGGGGAGAAAATGAGCAGTTCTTC. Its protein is CASSQGSSGGENEQFF.